This entry lists 30 T cell receptor beta chains sequenced from one sample in a study of cytomegalovirus exposure and HLA in healthy donors (dated by TCRdb to 2016 to 2017). The method behind the library was the immunoSEQ multiplex PCR assay. TCRdb stores this immuneACCESS table with in-frame sequences only. Part of the clones is absent; in the studies checked, under half of the shortfall reflects unresolved V genes, and no reason is known for the rest. The sample table shows 110,000 to 150,000 clones, and about 95% are seen once. Together, the top ten hold 1.5% to 2% of the sample. Sequenced material: PBMCs. Receptor source: a man younger than 35 in good health and CMV-seropositive.

CDR3 sequence: CASSGVLTDYGYTF. CDR3 sequence (DNA): TGTGCCAGCAGTGGGGTCCTGACAGATTATGGCTACACCTTC. The chain recombines TRBV2 with TRBJ1-2; tentative D call: TRBD1 (5 bases). V gave up 4 bases and J gave up 5 bases, with 14 bases separating them. The length of the CDR3 is 14 residues. Germline-derived CDR1 and CDR2 are SNHLY and FYNNEI.

The chain joins TRBV28 to TRBJ2-3; 7 nucleotides line up with TRBD1. The length of the CDR3 is 16 residues. Germline assignment: CDR1 MDHEN and CDR2 SYDVKM. V lost 3 bases to trimming and J lost 2 bases; unmatched junction nucleotides: 8. The CDR3 sequence: CASSFGTASPTDTQYF. CDR3 DNA: TGTGCCAGCAGTTTTGGGACAGCCTCGCCCACAGATACGCAGTATTTT.

This clone was detected once. The V and J genes are TRBV29-1 and TRBJ2-7; TRBD1 matches at 7 bases. Per germline, CDR1 SQVTM and CDR2 ANQGSEA. This CDR3 is built from 14 residues. The V gene end was trimmed by 5 bases and the J gene end by 2 bases; junction bases not matched to a gene: 9. The CDR3 sequence: CSVTSGTATYEQYF. CDR3 nucleotide sequence: TGCAGCGTTACTTCGGGGACAGCGACCTACGAGCAGTACTTC.

This chain uses TRBV4-1 with TRBJ1-6; 12 positions agree with TRBD1. Germline V gene data show CDR1 as MGHRA and CDR2 as YSYEKL. The CDR3 extends over 16 amino acids. After removal of 4 bases from V and 8 bases from J, the junction contained 6 bases not matched to a gene. The CDR3 nucleotides read TGCGCCAGCAGCCCCGGGACAGGGGGCGCGTATTCACCCCTCCACTTT. Translating gives CASSPGTGGAYSPLHF.

This chain links TRBV5-3 with TRBJ2-5, with 7 bases that match TRBD2. TRBV5-3 is placed among ORFs of uncertain function. The CDR3 loop spans 16 amino acids. The trim removed 4 bases at V and 1 base at J, leaving 10 bases unmatched. The CDR3 sequence: CARSPLAECFQETQYF. The CDR3 bases are TGTGCCAGAAGCCCGCTAGCGGAATGTTTCCAAGAGACCCAGTACTTC.

The chain is built from TRBV30 and TRBJ2-1, with D maybe TRBD1 (5 bases). This CDR3 comprises 16 residues. Trimming shortened V by 5 bases and J by 5 bases, and 22 bases separated the two germline ends. Germline values: CDR1 GTSNPN, CDR2 SVGIG (reference sequence). CDR3 sequence: CAWAVFTARVNNEQFF. The CDR3 bases are TGTGCCTGGGCCGTCTTCACCGCCAGGGTGAACAATGAGCAGTTCTTC. Full variable domain (remainder filled in from reference TRBV30 and TRBJ2-1): SQTIHQWPATLVQPVGSPLSLECTVEGTSNPNLYWYRQAAGRGLQLLFYSVGIGQISSEVPQNLSASRPQDRQFILSSKKLLLSDSGFYLCAWAVFTARVNNEQFFGPGTRLTVL.

The CDR3 coding sequence is TGTGCCAGCAGCTTAGGGGAGGCGCCTCTCGGCGGACCCTACAATGAGCAGTTCTTC. It specifies CASSLGEAPLGGPYNEQFF. The rearrangement joins TRBV7-9 to TRBJ2-1, with D perhaps matching TRBD2 (6 bases). CDR1 and CDR2 from the germline V gene are SEHNR and FQNEAQ (reference sequence). V was pared by 1 base and J by 2 bases, with 21 bases between. This CDR3 spans 19 amino acids.

V and J are TRBV27 and TRBJ1-5; tentative D call: TRBD1 (6 bases). Trimming took off 5 bases at V and 6 bases at J, with 29 bases between the two ends. The CDR3 length is 19 residues. The V gene's germline CDR1 is MNHEY and CDR2 SMNVEV (reference sequence). CDR3 bases: TGTGCCAGCAGTGTCTCGACAGGAATGCTGGGTGTGGGCGGTCAGCCCCAGCATTTT. Translation gives CASSVSTGMLGVGGQPQHF.

This chain uses TRBV6-1 with TRBJ2-3, with 7 bases matching TRBD2. CDR1 is MNHNS and CDR2 is SASEGT in the germline V gene. This CDR3 is built from 18 residues. Trimming removed 0 bases from V and 5 bases from J; junction bases left unmatched: 14. In DNA form, the CDR3 reads TGTGCCAGCAGTGAAGCGCGCGGGGGAGCACCTGGATTAGATACGCAGTATTTT. Translating it yields CASSEARGGAPGLDTQYF.

This sequence joins TRBV27 and TRBJ2-7; D unresolved. Germline CDR1 reads MNHEY; CDR2 reads SMNVEV (reference sequence). V lost 0 bases and J lost 4, with 10 bases in between. The CDR3 runs 14 residues. The DNA of the CDR3 is TGTGCCAGCAGTTTATCGGGCAGAAATTACGAGCAGTACTTC. It translates to CASSLSGRNYEQYF.

This clone was observed a handful of times. The chain carries TRBV23-1 and TRBJ1-1; D call uncertain. TRBV23-1 is sorted into the ORF group, with uncertain function. This CDR3 is built from 14 residues. The V end lost 3 bases, the J end lost 1 base, and 9 bases lay between the germline ends. In DNA, the CDR3 is TGCGCCAGCAGTCACGACTCCAAGAACACTGAAGCTTTCTTT. Protein product: CASSHDSKNTEAFF.

The chain links TRBV7-9 to TRBJ2-1, with 12 bases that match TRBD1. With V trimmed by 1 base and J by 10 bases, 5 bases remained unmatched. CDR1 is SEHNR and CDR2 is FQNEAQ in the germline V gene (reference sequence). This CDR3 region has 15 residues. DNA of the CDR3: TGTGCCAGCAGCTTAGGGGACAGGGGGCTCTTGGAGCAGTTCTTC. Encoded protein: CASSLGDRGLLEQFF.

V gene TRBV10-1 combines with J gene TRBJ1-1; D remains unclear. Germline CDR1 WNHNN, CDR2 SYGVQD (reference sequence). Deletions cut 1 base from V and 1 base from J, with 13 bases between. The CDR3 has 16 residues. CDR3 DNA sequence: TGCGCCAGCAGTGAGTTCGTGAAGGAGACGAACACTGAAGCTTTCTTT. This translates into CASSEFVKETNTEAFF.

This chain uses TRBV28 with TRBJ1-2; D might be TRBD1 (5 bases). V was clipped by 8 bases and J by 4 bases, with 20 bases between them. The CDR3 runs 15 residues. Germline lookup yields CDR1 MDHEN and CDR2 SYDVKM. CDR3 coding DNA: TGTGCCAGCCTATCCTCGCAGGGCGATCGCTATGGCTACACCTTC. Translating it yields CASLSSQGDRYGYTF.

The genes are TRBV28 and TRBJ1-4, with unresolved D. Germline CDR1 MDHEN, CDR2 SYDVKM. Trimming pared 3 bases from V and 0 bases from J, leaving 14 bases between. The CDR3 is 17 amino acids. This CDR3 reads CASSLHRPESTNEKLFF. The DNA for the CDR3 is TGTGCCAGCAGTTTGCACAGACCAGAGTCAACTAATGAAAAACTGTTTTTT. The whole variable domain, filled in from reference TRBV28 and TRBJ1-4, reads DVKVTQSSRYLVKRTGEKVFLECVQDMDHENMFWYRQDPGLGLRLIYFSYDVKMKEKGDIPEGYSVSREKKERFSLILESASTNQTSMYLCASSLHRPESTNEKLFFGSGTQLSVL.

J is TRBJ2-7 and V is TRBV5-5; the match to TRBD2 covers 8 bases. The CDR3 contains 15 residues. Germline V gene sequence: CDR1 SGHKS, CDR2 YYEKEE (reference sequence). V was pared by 0 bases and J by 4 bases, with 6 bases of the junction left unmatched. Here the CDR3 DNA reads TGTGCCAGCAGCTTGGCTCTAGCGGGTCTTTACGAGCAGTACTTC. This codes for CASSLALAGLYEQYF.

The genes are TRBV29-1 and TRBJ2-7; tentatively, D is TRBD2 (5 bases). Germline V CDR1 and CDR2: SQVTM, ANQGSEA. V dropped 5 bases and J dropped 3 bases, with 14 bases sitting between them. This CDR3 region has 13 residues. CDR3 coding DNA: TGCAGCGTTTTGGCAGCGGAAAACTACGAGCAGTACTTC. Its protein product is CSVLAAENYEQYF.

In this sample, this clone turned up once. The chain uses TRBV5-1 and TRBJ2-5; D gene unclear. The germline V and J ends were trimmed by 1 base and 1 base, with 5 bases remaining between them. The CDR3 has 13 amino acids. The germline gives CDR1 SGHRS, CDR2 YFSETQ. This CDR3 reads CASSLSGQETQYF. The CDR3 DNA sequence: TGCGCCAGCAGCTTGTCCGGCCAAGAGACCCAGTACTTC.

This chain links TRBV7-3 with TRBJ2-1; 12 nucleotides match TRBD2. CDR1 is SGHTA, CDR2 FQGTGA, per germline. CDR3 length equals 17 residues. V dropped 5 bases and J dropped 9; count of bases not matched to a gene: 14. CDR3 DNA sequence: TGTGCCAGCAGCCCACAACCCACCGGACTAGCGGGGCCTGAGCAGTTCTTC. It yields the protein CASSPQPTGLAGPEQFF. The full variable domain, its missing parts supplied by reference TRBV7-3 and TRBJ2-1, is GAGVSQTPSNKVTEKGKYVELRCDPISGHTALYWYRQSLGQGPEFLIYFQGTGAADDSGLPNDRFFAVRPEGSVSTLKIQRTERGDSAVYLCASSPQPTGLAGPEQFFGPGTRLTVL.

This rearrangement joins TRBV5-1 to TRBJ2-5; perhaps TRBD2 as D (6 bases). V was pared by 4 bases and J by 2 bases, with 18 bases between. The germline V gene has CDR1 SGHRS and CDR2 YFSETQ. The CDR3 is 16 residues long. CDR3 DNA: TGCGCCAGCAGCCCGACCGTTAGCGGATTACAAGAGACCCAGTACTTC. Its translation: CASSPTVSGLQETQYF. The variable domain in full, completed from reference TRBV5-1 and TRBJ2-5, reads KAGVTQTPRYLIKTRGQQVTLSCSPISGHRSVSWYQQTPGQGLQFLFEYFSETQRNKGNFPGRFSGRQFSNSRSEMNVSTLELGDSALYLCASSPTVSGLQETQYFGPGTRLLVL.

The chain links TRBV11-2 to TRBJ2-5, with a tentative D call TRBD2 (5 bases). CDR1 is SGHAT and CDR2 is FQNNGV in the germline V gene. Trimming took 3 bases from V and 4 from J, leaving 12 bases between them. This CDR3 contains 14 residues. The DNA for the CDR3 is TGTGCCAGCAGCTTCGACGGAGGCTCAGAGACCCAGTACTTC. Its protein product is CASSFDGGSETQYF.

This CDR3 is CASRNHNRGGPQHF. DNA of the CDR3: TGTGCCAGCAGAAACCACAATCGGGGAGGGCCCCAGCATTTT. The rearrangement uses TRBV2 and TRBJ1-5, with D uncertain. The CDR3 extends over 14 amino acids. Germline CDR1 is SNHLY and CDR2 is FYNNEI. V shed 6 bases and J shed 9 bases, with 18 bases lying between them.

V usage is TRBV15 and J usage is TRBJ2-1, with TRBD2 matching over 8 bases. Looked up from germline, CDR1 is LNHNV and CDR2 is YYDKDF (reference sequence). V gave up 0 bases and J gave up 6 bases; unmatched junction bases: 4. The CDR3 has 15 residues. In nucleotides, the CDR3 is TGTGCCACCAGCAGAGAAGCGGGAGTCGGCAATGAGCAGTTCTTC. Amino acid sequence: CATSREAGVGNEQFF.

This rearrangement joins TRBV28 to TRBJ2-2; 7 bases are a match to TRBD2. The CDR3 loop spans 14 amino acids. Germline lookup yields CDR1 MDHEN and CDR2 SYDVKM. CDR3 coding DNA: TGTGGCGCGGTGAGCGGGAAGGGCACCGGGGAGCTGTTTTTT. This sequence encodes CGAVSGKGTGELFF. The full variable domain, its missing parts supplied by reference TRBV28 and TRBJ2-2, is DVKVTQSSRYLVKRTGEKVFLECVQDMDHENMFWYRQDPGLGLRLIYFSYDVKMKEKGDIPEGYSVSREKKERFSLILESASTNQTSMYLCGAVSGKGTGELFFGEGSRLTVL.

V gene TRBV18 combines with J gene TRBJ1-2; TRBD1 is a possible D gene (5 bases). Trimming took off 3 bases at V and 1 base at J, with 21 bases between the two ends. Looked up from germline, CDR1 is KGHSH and CDR2 is LQKENI. This CDR3 has 18 residues. The CDR3 bases are TGTGCCAGCTCACCGCAACAGGCGGCAGGGACTATTAACTATGGCTACACCTTC. Translated: CASSPQQAAGTINYGYTF.

This clone showed up just a few times. The rearrangement uses TRBV2 and TRBJ1-5, with 8 bases identical to TRBD1. The germline CDR1 and CDR2 sequences are SNHLY and FYNNEI. CDR3 length: 14 amino acids. V dropped 6 bases and J dropped 6; count of bases not matched to a gene: 7. The CDR3 loop reads CASSQDRAIQPQHF. The CDR3 nucleotides are TGTGCCAGCAGCCAGGACAGGGCTATTCAGCCCCAGCATTTT. Using reference TRBV2 and TRBJ1-5 for the parts outside the CDR3, the full variable domain is EPEVTQTPSHQVTQMGQEVILRCVPISNHLYFYWYRQILGQKVEFLVSFYNNEISEKSEIFDDQFSVERPDGSNFTLKIRSTKLEDSAMYFCASSQDRAIQPQHFGDGTRLSIL.

The V and J genes are TRBV6-5 and TRBJ1-2; TRBD1 matches at 7 bases. The CDR3 extends over 14 amino acids. The germline gives CDR1 MNHEY, CDR2 SVGAGI. Unmatched junction bases numbered 7, after V lost 4 bases and J lost 5 bases. DNA of the CDR3: TGTGCCAGCAGTTTACGGACAGGATTATATGGCTACACCTTC. This encodes CASSLRTGLYGYTF.

The J gene is TRBJ1-4, the V gene TRBV4-1; 8 bases match TRBD1. The V segment lost 2 bases and the J segment 8 bases; nucleotides outside the gene matches: 4. The CDR3 has 14 residues. The V gene's germline CDR1 is MGHRA and CDR2 YSYEKL. CDR3 region: CASSQQRTGEKLFF. CDR3 coding DNA: TGCGCCAGCAGCCAACAAAGGACAGGGGAAAAACTGTTTTTT.

CDR3 sequence: CASSPLFATNEKLFF. The CDR3 nucleotides read TGTGCCAGCAGCCCGTTATTTGCAACTAATGAAAAACTGTTTTTT. The chain couples TRBV27 to TRBJ1-4, with D unclear. The germline V gene has CDR1 MNHEY and CDR2 SMNVEV (reference sequence). The CDR3 contains 15 residues. V lost 6 bases, J lost 0 bases, and 11 bases lay in between.

The rearrangement joins TRBV6-4 to TRBJ2-7; TRBD1 might be the D (5 bases). Trimming stripped 5 bases from V and 4 bases from J, with 15 bases between. CDR3 length: 14 residues. Germline CDR1 is MRHNA and CDR2 is SNTAGT. CDR3 protein: CASSLSAGPYEQYF. In DNA form, the CDR3 reads TGTGCCAGCAGTCTATCGGCAGGGCCATACGAGCAGTACTTC.